This TCR beta chain was sequenced in a study of blood T cell repertoires in COVID-19. Study overall: COVID-19 samples from acute and convalescent phases originated in the United States, Italy and Spain. T cells, B-cell-depleted T cells, or PBMCs provided the cDNA or gDNA that served as material.

CDR3 size: 15 residues. The V gene's germline CDR1 is SGHNT and CDR2 YYREEE (reference sequence). V lost 0 bases and J lost 9, with 18 bases in between. This clone was detected only a few times. Under the authors' procedure: Reference gene primers were amplified, and this amplification served to estimate nucleated cell counts. Only in-frame clones appear in the TCRdb table, and some are missing; sequencing was by immunoSEQ multiplex PCR. D and trimming come from the DNA, and the V and J calls and clone size come from that table. The data contain about 200,000 clones, approximately 87% of them seen just once; the ten biggest clones take up 0.65% to 0.95%.

The TCR comes from a woman aged 70-85 years with acute or convalescent COVID-19. Sample: peripheral blood. The rearrangement uses TRBV5-4 and TRBJ1-2; D might be TRBD1 (5 bases). This chain's CDR3 is CASSLGRQQERSYTF. Here the CDR3 DNA reads TGTGCCAGCAGCTTGGGGCGTCAACAGGAACGAAGCTACACCTTC.